Listed below are T cell receptor beta chains from one sample, sequenced in a study of cytomegalovirus exposure and HLA in healthy donors. The protocol was immunoSEQ multiplex PCR, while the TCRdb copy is restricted to in-frame clones and leaves out a portion. The data contain 98,000 or so clones, around three quarters of them singletons. The material sequenced was PBMCs. Receptors originate from a middle-aged man in good health and CMV-seronegative. CDR3s include the opening cysteine and the closing phenylalanine or tryptophan. The order of the fields is J gene, V gene, D gene, clone size, CDR3 DNA, CDR3 protein. D genes are given only for firm matches. Size is omitted from some rows. Given values are once, few, many or a class for expanded clones.

J gene: TRBJ1-5; V gene: TRBV15; D gene: -; clone size: -; CDR3 DNA: TGTGCCACCAGCACCGGTGAGGGGGTCGGCAATCAGCCCCAGCATTTT; CDR3 protein: CATSTGEGVGNQPQHF
J gene: TRBJ2-2; V gene: TRBV2; D gene: TRBD2; clone size: -; CDR3 DNA: TGTGCCAGCAGTGAAGCGCTGAACGGGAGGGCCGGGGGGGAGCTGTTTTTT; CDR3 protein: CASSEALNGRAGGELFF
J gene: TRBJ2-1; V gene: TRBV19; D gene: -; clone size: -; CDR3 DNA: TGTGCCAGTAGTCCCCTGGAGACGAGAGAGCAGTTCTTC; CDR3 protein: CASSPLETREQFF
J gene: TRBJ2-7; V gene: TRBV28; D gene: -; clone size: few; CDR3 DNA: TGTGCCAGCAGTTTACCCCGGGACACTACCTACGAGCAGTACTTC; CDR3 protein: CASSLPRDTTYEQYF
J gene: TRBJ1-1; V gene: TRBV9; D gene: -; clone size: -; CDR3 DNA: TGTGCCAGCAGCCCCGTAATAGGAGGAGTAGCTGAAGCTTTCTTT; CDR3 protein: CASSPVIGGVAEAFF
J gene: TRBJ2-7; V gene: TRBV6-5; D gene: -; clone size: -; CDR3 DNA: TGTGCCAGCAGTCGCCATGGACAGTTAGCCTACGAGCAGTACTTC; CDR3 protein: CASSRHGQLAYEQYF
J gene: TRBJ2-3; V gene: TRBV6-5; D gene: -; clone size: -; CDR3 DNA: TGTGCCAGCAGTTACACAGCAGCCCCGAATCCAGATACGCAGTATTTT; CDR3 protein: CASSYTAAPNPDTQYF
J gene: TRBJ1-2; V gene: TRBV9; D gene: TRBD1; clone size: -; CDR3 DNA: TGTGCCAGCACCGACCGGGACAGGAATGGCTACACCTTC; CDR3 protein: CASTDRDRNGYTF
J gene: TRBJ2-5; V gene: TRBV2; D gene: TRBD1; clone size: -; CDR3 DNA: TGTGCCAGCAGGGGACAGGGAGAGACCCAGTACTTC; CDR3 protein: CASRGQGETQYF
J gene: TRBJ1-2; V gene: TRBV30; D gene: -; clone size: -; CDR3 DNA: TGTGCCTGGGGAAGAAGCGACTATGGCTACACCTTC; CDR3 protein: CAWGRSDYGYTF
J gene: TRBJ2-1; V gene: TRBV4-1; D gene: TRBD2; clone size: -; CDR3 DNA: TGCGCCAGCAGTCCCCCGGGACTAGCGGGAATCAATGAGCAGTTCTTC; CDR3 protein: CASSPPGLAGINEQFF
J gene: TRBJ2-3; V gene: TRBV19; D gene: TRBD2; clone size: -; CDR3 DNA: TGTGCCAGTAGTATACTTGGCGGGGGTCTCACAGATACGCAGTATTTT; CDR3 protein: CASSILGGGLTDTQYF
J gene: TRBJ2-7; V gene: TRBV28; D gene: -; clone size: -; CDR3 DNA: TGTGCCAGCAGATCTTTAGGGTCCAACAGGGCCTACGAGCAGTACTTC; CDR3 protein: CASRSLGSNRAYEQYF
J gene: TRBJ1-2; V gene: TRBV30; D gene: TRBD1; clone size: -; CDR3 DNA: TGTGCCTGGAGTGTCACAGGGGCCGGCTACACCTTC; CDR3 protein: CAWSVTGAGYTF
J gene: TRBJ1-5; V gene: TRBV27; D gene: -; clone size: -; CDR3 DNA: TGTGCCAGCAGTTCCTTTAATCAGCCCCAGCATTTT; CDR3 protein: CASSSFNQPQHF
J gene: TRBJ2-5; V gene: TRBV19; D gene: -; clone size: -; CDR3 DNA: TGTGCCAGTAGTAAAGGGGGTCCAAGGGATACCCAGTACTTC; CDR3 protein: CASSKGGPRDTQYF
J gene: TRBJ2-1; V gene: TRBV9; D gene: TRBD2; clone size: -; CDR3 DNA: TGTGCCAGCAGCCCAGTGGGACTAGCGGGCAATGAGCAGTTCTTC; CDR3 protein: CASSPVGLAGNEQFF
J gene: TRBJ2-7; V gene: TRBV9; D gene: -; clone size: once; CDR3 DNA: TGTGCCAGCAGAACACACTACGAGCAGTACTTC; CDR3 protein: CASRTHYEQYF
J gene: TRBJ2-5; V gene: TRBV19; D gene: TRBD1; clone size: -; CDR3 DNA: TGTGCCAGTAGTATAGGGGGACAGCCGGGGGAGACCCAGTACTTC; CDR3 protein: CASSIGGQPGETQYF
J gene: TRBJ2-7; V gene: TRBV6-5; D gene: TRBD1; clone size: once; CDR3 DNA: TGTGCCAGCAGAACGACAGGGGGCTACGAGCAGTACTTC; CDR3 protein: CASRTTGGYEQYF
J gene: TRBJ1-5; V gene: TRBV6-5; D gene: -; clone size: -; CDR3 DNA: TGTGCCAGCAGTTACTCGGGGAGGGCCGGCCAGCCCCAGCATTTT; CDR3 protein: CASSYSGRAGQPQHF
J gene: TRBJ2-7; V gene: TRBV7-9; D gene: -; clone size: -; CDR3 DNA: TGTGCCAGCAGCCTACTTGTGCTCCGTGGGAGTGACGAGCAGTACTTC; CDR3 protein: CASSLLVLRGSDEQYF
J gene: TRBJ2-3; V gene: TRBV4-3; D gene: TRBD1; clone size: -; CDR3 DNA: TGCGCCAGCAGCCAAGATAACAGGGGGCGTACAGATACGCAGTATTTT; CDR3 protein: CASSQDNRGRTDTQYF
J gene: TRBJ2-2; V gene: TRBV27; D gene: TRBD2; clone size: -; CDR3 DNA: TGTGCCAGCAGTCGGGGGAGGGATAACACCGGGGAGCTGTTTTTT; CDR3 protein: CASSRGRDNTGELFF
J gene: TRBJ2-5; V gene: TRBV7-3; D gene: -; clone size: -; CDR3 DNA: TGTGCCAGCAGCCCAACTGGAATGGGGCCCCAAGAGACCCAGTACTTC; CDR3 protein: CASSPTGMGPQETQYF
J gene: TRBJ2-7; V gene: TRBV5-4; D gene: -; clone size: few; CDR3 DNA: TGTGCCAGCAGTTCCGGGACACCCTACGAGCAGTACTTC; CDR3 protein: CASSSGTPYEQYF
J gene: TRBJ2-7; V gene: TRBV13; D gene: TRBD2; clone size: -; CDR3 DNA: TGTGCCAGCAGCCAATATCTAGGACTAGCGGGACCGAGCTCCTACGAGCAGTACTTC; CDR3 protein: CASSQYLGLAGPSSYEQYF
J gene: TRBJ2-7; V gene: TRBV7-9; D gene: -; clone size: -; CDR3 DNA: TGTTCCAGCAGCCAACAAATCGAGGGCACCTACGAGCAGTACTTC; CDR3 protein: CSSSQQIEGTYEQYF